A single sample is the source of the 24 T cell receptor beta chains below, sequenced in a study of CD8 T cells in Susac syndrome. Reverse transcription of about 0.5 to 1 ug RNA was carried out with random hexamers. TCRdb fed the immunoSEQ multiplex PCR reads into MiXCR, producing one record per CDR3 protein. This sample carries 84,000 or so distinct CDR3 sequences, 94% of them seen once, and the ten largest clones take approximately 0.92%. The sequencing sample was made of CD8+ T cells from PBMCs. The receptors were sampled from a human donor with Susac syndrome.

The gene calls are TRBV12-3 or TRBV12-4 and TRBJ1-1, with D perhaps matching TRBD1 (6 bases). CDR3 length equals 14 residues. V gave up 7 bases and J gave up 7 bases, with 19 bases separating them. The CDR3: CASTSSDRPGEAFF. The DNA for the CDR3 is TGTGCCAGCACCTCAAGCGACAGGCCAGGTGAAGCTTTCTTT.

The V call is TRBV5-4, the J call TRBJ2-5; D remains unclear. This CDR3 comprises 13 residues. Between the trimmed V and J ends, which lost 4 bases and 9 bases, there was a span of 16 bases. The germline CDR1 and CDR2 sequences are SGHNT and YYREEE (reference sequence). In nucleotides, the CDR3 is TGTGCCAGCAGCCCATCGATCGGGCCGGCCCAGTACTTC. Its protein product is CASSPSIGPAQYF. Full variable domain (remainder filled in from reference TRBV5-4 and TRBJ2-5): ETGVTQSPTHLIKTRGQQVTLRCSSQSGHNTVSWYQQALGQGPQFIFQYYREEENGRGNFPPRFSGLQFPNYSSELNVNALELDDSALYLCASSPSIGPAQYFGPGTRLLVL.

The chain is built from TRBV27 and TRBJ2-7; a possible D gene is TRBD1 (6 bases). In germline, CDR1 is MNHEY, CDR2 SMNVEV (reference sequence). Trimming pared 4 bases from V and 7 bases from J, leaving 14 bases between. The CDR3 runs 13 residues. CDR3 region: CASSSGATWEQYF. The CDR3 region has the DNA TGTGCCAGCAGTTCAGGGGCTACCTGGGAGCAGTACTTC.

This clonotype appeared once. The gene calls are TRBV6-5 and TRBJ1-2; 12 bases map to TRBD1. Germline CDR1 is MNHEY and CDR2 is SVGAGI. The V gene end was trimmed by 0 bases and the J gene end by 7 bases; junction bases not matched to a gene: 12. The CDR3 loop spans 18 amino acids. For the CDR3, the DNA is TGTGCCAGCAGTTACTCCGCACCCGGGACAGGGGGCGCGGGTGGCTACACCTTC. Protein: CASSYSAPGTGGAGGYTF.

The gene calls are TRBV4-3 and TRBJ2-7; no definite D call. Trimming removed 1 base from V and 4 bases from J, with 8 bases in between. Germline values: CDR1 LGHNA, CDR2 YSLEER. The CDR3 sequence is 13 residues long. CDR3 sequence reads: CASSQGRKYEQYF. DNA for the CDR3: TGCGCCAGCAGCCAAGGGAGAAAATACGAGCAGTACTTC.

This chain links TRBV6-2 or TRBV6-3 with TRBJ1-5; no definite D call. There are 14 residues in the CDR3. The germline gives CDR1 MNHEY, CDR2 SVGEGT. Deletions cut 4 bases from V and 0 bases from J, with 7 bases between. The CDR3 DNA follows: TGTGCCAGCAGTTTGGTCTCTAGCAATCAGCCCCAGCATTTT. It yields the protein CASSLVSSNQPQHF.

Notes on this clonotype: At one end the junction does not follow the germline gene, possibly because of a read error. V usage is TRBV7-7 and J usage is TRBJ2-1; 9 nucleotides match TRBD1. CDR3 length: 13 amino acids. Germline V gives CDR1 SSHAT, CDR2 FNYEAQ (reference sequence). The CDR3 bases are TGTGCTAGCAGCTTTAGGACAGGGGATGAGCAGTTCTTC. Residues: CASSFRTGDEQFF.

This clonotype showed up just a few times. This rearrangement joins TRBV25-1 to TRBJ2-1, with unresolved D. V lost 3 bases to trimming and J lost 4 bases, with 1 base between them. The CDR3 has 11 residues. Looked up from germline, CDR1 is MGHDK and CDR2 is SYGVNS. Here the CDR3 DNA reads TGTGCCAGCAGTGAGTACAATGAGCAGTTCTTC. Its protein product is CASSEYNEQFF.

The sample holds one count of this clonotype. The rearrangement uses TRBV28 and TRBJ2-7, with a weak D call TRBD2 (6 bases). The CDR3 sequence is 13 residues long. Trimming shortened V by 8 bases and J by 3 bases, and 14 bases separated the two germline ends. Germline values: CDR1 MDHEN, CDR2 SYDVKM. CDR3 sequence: CASGALGGYEQYF. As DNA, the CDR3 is TGTGCCAGCGGAGCACTGGGGGGCTACGAGCAGTACTTC. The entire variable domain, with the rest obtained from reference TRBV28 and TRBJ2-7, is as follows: DVKVTQSSRYLVKRTGEKVFLECVQDMDHENMFWYRQDPGLGLRLIYFSYDVKMKEKGDIPEGYSVSREKKERFSLILESASTNQTSMYLCASGALGGYEQYFGPGTRLTVT.

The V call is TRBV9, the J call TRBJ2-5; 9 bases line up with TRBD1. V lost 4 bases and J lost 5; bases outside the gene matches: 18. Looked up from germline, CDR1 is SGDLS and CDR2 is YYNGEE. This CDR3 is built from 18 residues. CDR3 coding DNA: TGTGCCAGCAGCAGATCCTCGTCTCCGGGACAGGGCCGGGAGACCCAGTACTTC. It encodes CASSRSSSPGQGRETQYF. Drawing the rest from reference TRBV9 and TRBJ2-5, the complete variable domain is DSGVTQTPKHLITATGQRVTLRCSPRSGDLSVYWYQQSLDQGLQFLIQYYNGEERAKGNILERFSAQQFPDLHSELNLSSLELGDSALYFCASSRSSSPGQGRETQYFGPGTRLLVL.

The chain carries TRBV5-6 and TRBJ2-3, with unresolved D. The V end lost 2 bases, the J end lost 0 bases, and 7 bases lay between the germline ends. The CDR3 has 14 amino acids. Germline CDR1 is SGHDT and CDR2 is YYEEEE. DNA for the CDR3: TGTGCCAGCAGCTTTAGCTCTAGCACAGATACGCAGTATTTT. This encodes CASSFSSSTDTQYF.

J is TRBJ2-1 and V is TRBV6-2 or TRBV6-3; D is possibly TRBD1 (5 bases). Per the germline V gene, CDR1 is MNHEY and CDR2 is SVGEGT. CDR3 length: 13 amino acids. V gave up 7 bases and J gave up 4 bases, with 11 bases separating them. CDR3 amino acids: CASKLQVYNEQFF. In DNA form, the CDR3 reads TGTGCCAGCAAACTACAGGTGTACAATGAGCAGTTCTTC.

CDR3 nucleotide sequence: TGCGCCAGCAGCCAAGATCACGAGACAGCCTTCTCTGGGGCCAACGTCCTGACTTTC. It encodes CASSQDHETAFSGANVLTF. The chain joins TRBV4-3 to TRBJ2-6, with D possibly matching TRBD1 (5 bases). Germline CDR1 LGHNA, CDR2 YSLEER. V lost 0 bases and J lost 0, with 15 bases in between. The CDR3 totals 19 residues.

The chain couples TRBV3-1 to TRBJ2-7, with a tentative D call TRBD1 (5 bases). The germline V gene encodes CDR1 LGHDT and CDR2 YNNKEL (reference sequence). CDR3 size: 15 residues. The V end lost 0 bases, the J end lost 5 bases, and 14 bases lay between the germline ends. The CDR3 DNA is TGTGCCAGCAGCCAAGATAGAGGTTGGGGCCACGAGCAGTACTTC. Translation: CASSQDRGWGHEQYF.

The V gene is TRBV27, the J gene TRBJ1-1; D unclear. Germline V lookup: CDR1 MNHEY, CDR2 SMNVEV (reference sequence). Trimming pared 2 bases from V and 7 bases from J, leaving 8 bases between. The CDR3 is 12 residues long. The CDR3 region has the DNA TGTGCCAGCAGTTTAAAAGGCAGTGAAGCTTTCTTT. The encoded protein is CASSLKGSEAFF.

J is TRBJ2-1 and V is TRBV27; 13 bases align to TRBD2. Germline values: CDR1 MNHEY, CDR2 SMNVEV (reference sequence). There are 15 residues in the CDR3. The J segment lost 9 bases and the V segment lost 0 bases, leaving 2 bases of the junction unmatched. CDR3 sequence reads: CASSLSGLAGVEQFF. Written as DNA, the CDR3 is TGTGCCAGCAGTTTATCAGGACTAGCGGGAGTTGAGCAGTTCTTC.

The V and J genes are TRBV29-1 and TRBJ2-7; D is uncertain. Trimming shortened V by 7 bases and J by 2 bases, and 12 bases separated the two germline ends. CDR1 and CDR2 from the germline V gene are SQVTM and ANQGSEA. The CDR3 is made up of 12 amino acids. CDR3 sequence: CSGKSGAYEQYF. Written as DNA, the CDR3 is TGCAGCGGCAAAAGTGGGGCCTACGAGCAGTACTTC.

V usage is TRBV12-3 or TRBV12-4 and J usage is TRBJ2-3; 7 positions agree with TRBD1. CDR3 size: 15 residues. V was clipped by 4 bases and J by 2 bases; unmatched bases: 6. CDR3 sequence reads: CASSYDRVYTDTQYF. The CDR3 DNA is TGTGCCAGCAGTTATGACAGGGTATACACAGATACGCAGTATTTT.

The CDR3 here is CASSQEDRITDTQYF. CDR3 bases: TGTGCCAGCAGCCAAGAGGACAGGATCACAGATACGCAGTATTTT. The chain is built from TRBV3-1 and TRBJ2-3, with TRBD1 matching 7 bases. The CDR3 spans 15 residues. Germline V gene sequence: CDR1 LGHDT, CDR2 YNNKEL (reference sequence). J lost 2 bases, V lost 0 bases, and 2 bases had no gene match.

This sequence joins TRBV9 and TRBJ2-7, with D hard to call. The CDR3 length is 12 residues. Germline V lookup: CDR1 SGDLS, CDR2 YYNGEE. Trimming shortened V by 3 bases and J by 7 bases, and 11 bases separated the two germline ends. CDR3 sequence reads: CASSANEGEQYF. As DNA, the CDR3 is TGTGCCAGCAGCGCAAACGAAGGGGAGCAGTACTTC. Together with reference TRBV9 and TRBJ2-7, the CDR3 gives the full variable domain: DSGVTQTPKHLITATGQRVTLRCSPRSGDLSVYWYQQSLDQGLQFLIQYYNGEERAKGNILERFSAQQFPDLHSELNLSSLELGDSALYFCASSANEGEQYFGPGTRLTVT.

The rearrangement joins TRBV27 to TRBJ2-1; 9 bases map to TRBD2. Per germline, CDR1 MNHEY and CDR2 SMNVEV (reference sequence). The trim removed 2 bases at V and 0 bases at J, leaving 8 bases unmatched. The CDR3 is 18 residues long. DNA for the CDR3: TGTGCCAGCAGTTTAGATAGCGGGGGTCCCGACTCCTACAATGAGCAGTTCTTC. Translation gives CASSLDSGGPDSYNEQFF.

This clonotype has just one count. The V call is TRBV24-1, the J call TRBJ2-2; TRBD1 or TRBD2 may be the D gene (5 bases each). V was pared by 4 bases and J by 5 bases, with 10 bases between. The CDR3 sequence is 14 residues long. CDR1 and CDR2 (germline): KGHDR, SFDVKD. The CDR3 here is CATSEAGSTGELFF. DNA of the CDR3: TGTGCCACCAGTGAAGCAGGGAGTACCGGGGAGCTGTTTTTT.

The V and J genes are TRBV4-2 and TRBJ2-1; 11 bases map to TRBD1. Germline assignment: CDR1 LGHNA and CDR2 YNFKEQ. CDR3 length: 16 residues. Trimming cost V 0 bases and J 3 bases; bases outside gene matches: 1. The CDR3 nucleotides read TGTGCCAGCAGCCAAGAGGGGACAGGGGGCTACAATGAGCAGTTCTTC. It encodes CASSQEGTGGYNEQFF.

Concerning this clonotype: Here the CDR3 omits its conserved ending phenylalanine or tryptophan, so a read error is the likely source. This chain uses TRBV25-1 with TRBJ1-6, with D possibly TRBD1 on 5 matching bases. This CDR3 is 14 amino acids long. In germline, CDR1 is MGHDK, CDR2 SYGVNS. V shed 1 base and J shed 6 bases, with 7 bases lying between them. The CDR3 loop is CASSEWGGNSPLHL. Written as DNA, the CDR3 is TGTGCCAGCAGTGAATGGGGGGGTAATTCACCCCTCCACCTT.